This record covers a single T cell receptor (beta chain). The antigen is not known. The V gene lost 6 bases and the J gene lost 1 base, with 16 bases spanning the gap. CDR1 DFQATT and CDR2 SNEGSKA come from the germline V gene (reference sequence). CDR3 length: 14 residues. This sample was taken from a study of vaccination and CD4 T cells after COVID-19. Study at large: Overlapping spike peptides of SARS-CoV-2, HCoV-NL63, HCoV-OC43 and HCoV-229E stimulated the cells.

Sample treatment: roughly ten-day PBMC culture with coronavirus spike peptide pools or control peptides (ViraFEST assay). Wells contained 2 million or so PBMCs each, and these were cultured with 8 to 10 IU/ml IL-2 and about 9 ug/ml peptide pools. Oncomine TCR Beta short-read sequencing was applied to DNA from cultured CD4+ T cells. Scientists extracted genomic DNA from CD4+ T cells grown in culture. TCRdb independently ran MiXCR on the PCR reads; one entry per CDR3 protein. The sample holds around 10,000 distinct CDR3 sequences, roughly 60% seen once. Study observations and caveats: The median SARS-CoV-2-reactive clonotype number increased from around 20 to 38, without statistical significance.

The sequence was obtained from a human donor who had recovered from COVID-19. Sequencing was done on a sample of CD4+ T cells from blood, cultured in vitro. The chain carries TRBV20-1 and TRBJ2-7; tentatively, D is TRBD1 (7 bases). The CDR3 sequence: CSARGARGSYEQYF. Written as DNA, the CDR3 is TGCAGTGCCAGGGGGGCGCGGGGATCCTACGAGCAGTACTTC.